This T cell receptor (beta chain) was recovered during a study of CD8 T cells in ankylosing spondylitis. General study points: In ankylosing spondylitis patients, matched synovial fluid reportedly showed significant enrichment of disease-linked clones. A motif of 7 to 9 highly homologous TCR beta variants was seen as apparently characteristic of ankylosing spondylitis blood.

Quantitative molecular-barcoded 5'-RACE generated the TCR beta libraries. TCRdb recomputed calls from the 5' RACE reads with MiXCR, one row per CDR3 protein. The sample lists about 200,000 distinct CDR3 sequences, roughly 13% occurring once. Germline CDR1 SEHNR, CDR2 FQNEAQ (reference sequence). The CDR3 sequence is 15 residues long. V was shortened by 0 bases and J by 1 base, with 10 bases between the two germline ends. Concerning this clonotype: The antigen remains unidentified.

The chain joins TRBV7-9 to TRBJ2-7; D is perhaps TRBD1 or TRBD2 (6 bases each). The sequence was obtained from a male donor with ankylosing spondylitis or in good health (not recorded which). Material: blood, either unsorted or a sorted T cell fraction (not recorded which). The CDR3 spells CASSLARGRSYEQYF. CDR3 coding DNA: TGTGCCAGCAGCTTAGCCCGGGGGCGATCCTACGAGCAGTACTTC.